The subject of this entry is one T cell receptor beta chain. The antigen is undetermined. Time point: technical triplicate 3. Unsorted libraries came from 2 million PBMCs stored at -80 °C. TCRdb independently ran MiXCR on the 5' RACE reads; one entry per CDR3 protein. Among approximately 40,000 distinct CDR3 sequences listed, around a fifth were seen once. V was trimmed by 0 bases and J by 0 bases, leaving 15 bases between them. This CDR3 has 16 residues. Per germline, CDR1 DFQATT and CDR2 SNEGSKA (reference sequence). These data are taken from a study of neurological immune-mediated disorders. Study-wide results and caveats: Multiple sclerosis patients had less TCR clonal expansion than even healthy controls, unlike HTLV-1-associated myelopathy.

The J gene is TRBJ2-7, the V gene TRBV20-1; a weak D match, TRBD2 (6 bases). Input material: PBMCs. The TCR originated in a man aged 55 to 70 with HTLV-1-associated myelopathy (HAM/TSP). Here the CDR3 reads CSARDLLAPSSYEQYF. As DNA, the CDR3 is TGCAGTGCTAGAGATCTCCTAGCGCCTAGCTCCTACGAGCAGTACTTC.